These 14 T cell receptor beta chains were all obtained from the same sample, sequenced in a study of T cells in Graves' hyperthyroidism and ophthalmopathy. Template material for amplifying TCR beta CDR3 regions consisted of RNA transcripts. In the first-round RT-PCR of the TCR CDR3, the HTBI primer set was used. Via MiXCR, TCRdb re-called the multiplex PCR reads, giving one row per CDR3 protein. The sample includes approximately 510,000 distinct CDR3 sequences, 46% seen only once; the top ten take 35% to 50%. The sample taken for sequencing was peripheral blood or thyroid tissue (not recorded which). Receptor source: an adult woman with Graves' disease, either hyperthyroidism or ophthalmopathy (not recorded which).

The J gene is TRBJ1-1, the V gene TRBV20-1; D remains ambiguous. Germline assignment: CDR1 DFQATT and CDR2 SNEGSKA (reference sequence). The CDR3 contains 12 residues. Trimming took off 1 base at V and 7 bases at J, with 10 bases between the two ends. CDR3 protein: CSARGSLVEAFF. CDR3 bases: TGCAGTGCTAGAGGGTCGCTAGTTGAAGCTTTCTTT.

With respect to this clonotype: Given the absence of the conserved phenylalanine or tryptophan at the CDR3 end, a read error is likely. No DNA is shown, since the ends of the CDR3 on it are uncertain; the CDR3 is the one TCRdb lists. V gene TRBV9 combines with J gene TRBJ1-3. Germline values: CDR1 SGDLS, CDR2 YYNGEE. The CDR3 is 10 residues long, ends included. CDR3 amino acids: CASSGTVGLA.

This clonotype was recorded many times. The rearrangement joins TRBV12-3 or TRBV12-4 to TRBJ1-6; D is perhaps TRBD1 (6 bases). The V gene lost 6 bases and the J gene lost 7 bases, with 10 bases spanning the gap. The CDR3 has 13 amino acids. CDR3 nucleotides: TGTGCCAGCAGCGATGGACAGAATTCACCCCTCCACTTT. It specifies CASSDGQNSPLHF.

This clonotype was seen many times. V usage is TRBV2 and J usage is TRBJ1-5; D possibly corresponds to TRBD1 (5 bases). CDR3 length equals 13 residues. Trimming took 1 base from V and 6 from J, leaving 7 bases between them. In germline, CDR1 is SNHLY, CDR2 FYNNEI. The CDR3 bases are TGTGCCAGCAGTGAAGGGGGCGGTCAGCCCCAGCATTTT. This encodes CASSEGGGQPQHF.

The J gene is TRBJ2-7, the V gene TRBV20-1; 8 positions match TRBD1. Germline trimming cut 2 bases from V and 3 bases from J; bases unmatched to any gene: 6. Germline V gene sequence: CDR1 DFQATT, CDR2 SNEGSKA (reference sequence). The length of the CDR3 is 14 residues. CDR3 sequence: CSARPLTGDYEQYF. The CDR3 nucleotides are TGCAGTGCTAGACCACTGACAGGGGACTACGAGCAGTACTTC.

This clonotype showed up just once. CDR3 loop: CSARGMTGGNSPLHF. For the CDR3, the DNA is TGCAGTGCCCGCGGCATGACAGGGGGCAATTCACCCCTCCACTTT. V and J are TRBV20-1 and TRBJ1-6; 10 positions match TRBD1. V dropped 6 bases and J dropped 7; count of bases not matched to a gene: 9. This CDR3 has 15 residues. Germline CDR1 DFQATT, CDR2 SNEGSKA (reference sequence).

CDR3 coding DNA: TGTGCCAGCAGCCCTGGGACGGACGAGCAGTACTTC. Residues: CASSPGTDEQYF. V is TRBV7-9 and J is TRBJ2-7, with D perhaps being TRBD1 or TRBD2 (5 bases each). The CDR3 length is 12 residues. Germline CDR1 reads SEHNR; CDR2 reads FQNEAQ (reference sequence). V lost 5 bases and J lost 5, with 10 bases in between.

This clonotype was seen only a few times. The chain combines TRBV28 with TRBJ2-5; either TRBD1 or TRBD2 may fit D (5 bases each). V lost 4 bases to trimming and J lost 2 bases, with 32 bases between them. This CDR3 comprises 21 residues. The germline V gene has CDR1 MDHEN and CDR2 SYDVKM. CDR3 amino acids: CASSSTLGRRLDGTAQETQYF. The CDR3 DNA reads TGTGCCAGCAGTTCGACGCTTGGGCGGAGACTGGATGGGACGGCACAAGAGACCCAGTACTTC.

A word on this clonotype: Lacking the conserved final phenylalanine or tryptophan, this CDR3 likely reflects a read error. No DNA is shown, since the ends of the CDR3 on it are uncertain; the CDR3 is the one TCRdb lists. This CDR3 reads CASSFPTSS. The chain employs TRBV11-1 and TRBJ1-2. The CDR3 spans 9 amino acids, including both terminal residues. Germline-derived CDR1 and CDR2 are SGHAT and FQDESV (reference sequence).

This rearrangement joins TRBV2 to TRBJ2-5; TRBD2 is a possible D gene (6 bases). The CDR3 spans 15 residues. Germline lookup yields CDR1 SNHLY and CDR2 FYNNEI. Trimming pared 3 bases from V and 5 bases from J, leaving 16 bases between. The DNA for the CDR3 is TGTGCCAGCAGTGACATCTCATGGGGGAGGGAGACCCAGTACTTC. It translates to CASSDISWGRETQYF.

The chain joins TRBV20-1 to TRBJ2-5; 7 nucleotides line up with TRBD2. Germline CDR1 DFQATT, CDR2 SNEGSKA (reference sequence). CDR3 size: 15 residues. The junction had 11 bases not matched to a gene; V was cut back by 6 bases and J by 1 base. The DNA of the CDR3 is TGCAGTGCGGCCGCTAGCGGTAGCGCCCAAGAGACCCAGTACTTC. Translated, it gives CSAAASGSAQETQYF.

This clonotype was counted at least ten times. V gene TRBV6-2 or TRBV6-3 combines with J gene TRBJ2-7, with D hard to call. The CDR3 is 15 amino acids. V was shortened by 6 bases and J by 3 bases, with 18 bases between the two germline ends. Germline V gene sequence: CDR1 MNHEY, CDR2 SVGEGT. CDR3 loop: CASRPTDGYHYEQYF. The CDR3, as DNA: TGTGCCAGCAGGCCTACCGACGGCTACCACTACGAGCAGTACTTC.

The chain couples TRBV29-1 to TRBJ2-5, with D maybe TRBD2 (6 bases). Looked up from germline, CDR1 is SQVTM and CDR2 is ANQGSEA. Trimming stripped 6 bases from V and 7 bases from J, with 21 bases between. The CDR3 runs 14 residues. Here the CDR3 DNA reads TGCAGCGTCGTTTTCGATCAAACCGGGGGGACCCAGTACTTC. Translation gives CSVVFDQTGGTQYF.

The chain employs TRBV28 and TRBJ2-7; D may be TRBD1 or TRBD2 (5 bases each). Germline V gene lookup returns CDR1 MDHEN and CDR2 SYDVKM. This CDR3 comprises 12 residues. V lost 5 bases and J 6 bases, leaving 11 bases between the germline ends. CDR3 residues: CASSPGRGEQYF. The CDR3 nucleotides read TGTGCCAGCAGTCCGGGACGGGGCGAGCAGTACTTC.